The rows below give T cell receptor beta chains drawn from one sample of a study of blood T cell repertoires in COVID-19. Assay used: immunoSEQ multiplex PCR; TCRdb lists only in-frame clones, some missing. The data hold 50,000 or so clones, with 83% observed a single time. The sample was peripheral blood. All receptors come from a man between 60 and 75 years old with active COVID-19. Each CDR3 is given with its conserved first and last residue. A D gene is named only where the DNA matches it firmly. The size field is filled for only some rows; it gives once, few, many or a size class.

cdr3_nt: TGTGCCAGCAGCCCGGGACTAGCAAACTTAGATACGCAGTATTTT
cdr3_aa: CASSPGLANLDTQYF
v_call: TRBV6-4
j_call: TRBJ2-3
clone_size: NA
d_call: TRBD2

cdr3_nt: TGTGCCAGCAGCGACCCCGGTGGGGCCTTAGGCAAAAACATTCAGTACTTC
cdr3_aa: CASSDPGGALGKNIQYF
v_call: TRBV2
j_call: TRBJ2-4
clone_size: NA
d_call: NA

cdr3_nt: TGTGCCAGCAGCTCGATAGCGGGAGAGGTCCCCTACGAGCAGTACTTC
cdr3_aa: CASSSIAGEVPYEQYF
v_call: TRBV13
j_call: TRBJ2-7
clone_size: once
d_call: TRBD2

cdr3_nt: TGTGCCAGCAGTGGACAGGGAGGCGACTATGGCTACACCTTC
cdr3_aa: CASSGQGGDYGYTF
v_call: TRBV28
j_call: TRBJ1-2
clone_size: NA
d_call: TRBD1

cdr3_nt: TGTGCCAGCAGTCTGTTCGCGGGAGGGTTTAACGAGCAGTACTTC
cdr3_aa: CASSLFAGGFNEQYF
v_call: TRBV6-5
j_call: TRBJ2-7
clone_size: NA
d_call: TRBD2

cdr3_nt: TGTGCCAGCAGCAAGCGGGGGCAGGCATCCTACGAGCAGTACTTC
cdr3_aa: CASSKRGQASYEQYF
v_call: TRBV14
j_call: TRBJ2-7
clone_size: NA
d_call: TRBD2

cdr3_nt: TGTGCCAGTAGTATAGGGTCGGTTAGCAATCAGCCCCAGCATTTT
cdr3_aa: CASSIGSVSNQPQHF
v_call: TRBV19
j_call: TRBJ1-5
clone_size: NA
d_call: NA

cdr3_nt: TGTGCCTGGCGCCAAGTGGGGCAGTGGGAGACCCAGTACTTC
cdr3_aa: CAWRQVGQWETQYF
v_call: TRBV30
j_call: TRBJ2-5
clone_size: once
d_call: NA

cdr3_nt: TGTGCCACCAGCAGAGATCGCGCCTCTGGAAACACCATATATTTT
cdr3_aa: CATSRDRASGNTIYF
v_call: TRBV15
j_call: TRBJ1-3
clone_size: NA
d_call: NA

cdr3_nt: TGTGCCTGGACCCCGGTAAGCTCCTACAATGAGCAGTTCTTC
cdr3_aa: CAWTPVSSYNEQFF
v_call: TRBV30
j_call: TRBJ2-1
clone_size: once
d_call: NA

cdr3_nt: TGTGCCAGCAGCCCTTTTGTGAGGCCCTTGCGTGGCTACACCTTC
cdr3_aa: CASSPFVRPLRGYTF
v_call: TRBV5-6
j_call: TRBJ1-2
clone_size: few
d_call: NA

cdr3_nt: TGTGCCAGCAGTCAGCGGGAGGGTTACAATGAGCAGTTCTTC
cdr3_aa: CASSQREGYNEQFF
v_call: TRBV28
j_call: TRBJ2-1
clone_size: NA
d_call: TRBD2

cdr3_nt: TGTGCCAGCAGTTACTGGAGCAACCGCGCCGGGGAGCTGTTTTTT
cdr3_aa: CASSYWSNRAGELFF
v_call: TRBV6-6
j_call: TRBJ2-2
clone_size: NA
d_call: NA

cdr3_nt: TGCGCCAGCAGCGTTGGTATAGGGGTAAGATACAATGAGCAGTTCTTC
cdr3_aa: CASSVGIGVRYNEQFF
v_call: TRBV5-1
j_call: TRBJ2-1
clone_size: once
d_call: NA

cdr3_nt: TGCAGCGCCGATCCCCAGAACTCCTACAATGAGCAGTTCTTC
cdr3_aa: CSADPQNSYNEQFF
v_call: TRBV29-1
j_call: TRBJ2-1
clone_size: few
d_call: NA

cdr3_nt: TGTGCCATCACTTCCACAGGGGTTAGCTATTCACCCCTCCACTTT
cdr3_aa: CAITSTGVSYSPLHF
v_call: TRBV6-7
j_call: TRBJ1-6
clone_size: NA
d_call: TRBD1

cdr3_nt: TGTGCCAGTAGTACCAGGGGGGCAAATCAGCCCCAGCATTTT
cdr3_aa: CASSTRGANQPQHF
v_call: TRBV19
j_call: TRBJ1-5
clone_size: NA
d_call: TRBD1

cdr3_nt: TGTGCCAGCACCCGGCGAGGAGGGGGCAATTCACCCCTCCACTTT
cdr3_aa: CASTRRGGGNSPLHF
v_call: TRBV5-4
j_call: TRBJ1-6
clone_size: NA
d_call: TRBD1

cdr3_nt: TGTGCCAGCAGCTTAAATCCCGACAGGGGGCCCGTAGATGAGCAGTTCTTC
cdr3_aa: CASSLNPDRGPVDEQFF
v_call: TRBV7-3
j_call: TRBJ2-1
clone_size: once
d_call: TRBD1

cdr3_nt: TGCAGCGTTGGGACTAGCGGGAGTCAGTATTTT
cdr3_aa: CSVGTSGSQYF
v_call: TRBV29-1
j_call: TRBJ2-3
clone_size: once
d_call: TRBD2

cdr3_nt: TGTGCCAGCAGCCCCCAGTGGGGCTACACCTTC
cdr3_aa: CASSPQWGYTF
v_call: TRBV7-9
j_call: TRBJ1-2
clone_size: once
d_call: NA

cdr3_nt: TGTGCCAGCAGCCCCCGGCAGGGGGTTACCGTTAACTATGGCTACACCTTC
cdr3_aa: CASSPRQGVTVNYGYTF
v_call: TRBV14
j_call: TRBJ1-2
clone_size: NA
d_call: TRBD1

cdr3_nt: TGCGCCAGCATGGCAGGGGAGCTGTTTTTT
cdr3_aa: CASMAGELFF
v_call: TRBV10-2
j_call: TRBJ2-2
clone_size: NA
d_call: NA

cdr3_nt: TGTGCCTACCCTTACGGGAGCGGGACCTCCCGGGATACGCAGTATTTT
cdr3_aa: CAYPYGSGTSRDTQYF
v_call: TRBV9
j_call: TRBJ2-3
clone_size: NA
d_call: TRBD2

cdr3_nt: TGTGCCATCAGTGCACTGTCCTACGAGCAGTACTTC
cdr3_aa: CAISALSYEQYF
v_call: TRBV10-3
j_call: TRBJ2-7
clone_size: once
d_call: NA

cdr3_nt: TGTGCCAGCAGCCTGGGACAGAGAAACACTGAAGCTTTCTTT
cdr3_aa: CASSLGQRNTEAFF
v_call: TRBV9
j_call: TRBJ1-1
clone_size: NA
d_call: TRBD1

cdr3_nt: TGCGCCAGCAGCCAAGAATTGGGCAGGGCGGATGGCTACACCTTC
cdr3_aa: CASSQELGRADGYTF
v_call: TRBV4-1
j_call: TRBJ1-2
clone_size: few
d_call: NA

cdr3_nt: TGTGCCAGCAGCGTCTCGGCAGGGGGCCTTGAGACCCAGTACTTC
cdr3_aa: CASSVSAGGLETQYF
v_call: TRBV9
j_call: TRBJ2-5
clone_size: NA
d_call: TRBD1

cdr3_nt: TGTGCCAGTAATGGCCGGGGGTATAATTCACCCCTCCACTTT
cdr3_aa: CASNGRGYNSPLHF
v_call: TRBV19
j_call: TRBJ1-6
clone_size: NA
d_call: NA

cdr3_nt: TGTGCCAGTAGTATCAGGGGGACCTCCTACGAGCAGTACTTC
cdr3_aa: CASSIRGTSYEQYF
v_call: TRBV19
j_call: TRBJ2-7
clone_size: NA
d_call: TRBD1

cdr3_nt: TGTGCCAGCATGGCTTCGGGGCGGGGAGTTACGAACACCGGGGAGCTGTTTTTT
cdr3_aa: CASMASGRGVTNTGELFF
v_call: TRBV7-8
j_call: TRBJ2-2
clone_size: NA
d_call: NA

cdr3_nt: TGCGCCAGCAGCCAGAGTAATACAGGGGTCGGGACCCAGTACTTC
cdr3_aa: CASSQSNTGVGTQYF
v_call: TRBV4-1
j_call: TRBJ2-5
clone_size: NA
d_call: TRBD1

cdr3_nt: TGTGCCAGCAGCCGGACTAGCGGGGGGGTAGATGTATACGAGCAGTACTTC
cdr3_aa: CASSRTSGGVDVYEQYF
v_call: TRBV28
j_call: TRBJ2-7
clone_size: NA
d_call: TRBD2

cdr3_nt: TGTGCCAGCAGCATTCACCTAGGGACAGTCGATGAGCAGTTCTTC
cdr3_aa: CASSIHLGTVDEQFF
v_call: TRBV21-1
j_call: TRBJ2-1
clone_size: NA
d_call: NA

cdr3_nt: TGTGCCAGCAACACGGGGGACAGGAGAAATTCACCCCTCCACTTT
cdr3_aa: CASNTGDRRNSPLHF
v_call: TRBV6-6
j_call: TRBJ1-6
clone_size: few
d_call: TRBD1

cdr3_nt: TGTGCCAGCAGCTTTAGTCCCTCGACAGGGCGTAATGAAAAACTGTTTTTT
cdr3_aa: CASSFSPSTGRNEKLFF
v_call: TRBV7-9
j_call: TRBJ1-4
clone_size: NA
d_call: TRBD1

cdr3_nt: TGTGCCAGCAGCGAGATTACTGAAGCTTTCTTT
cdr3_aa: CASSEITEAFF
v_call: TRBV7-9
j_call: TRBJ1-1
clone_size: NA
d_call: NA

cdr3_nt: TGTGCCAGCTCATACCAGGGACAGGGGCCCTACGAGCAGTACTTC
cdr3_aa: CASSYQGQGPYEQYF
v_call: TRBV18
j_call: TRBJ2-7
clone_size: NA
d_call: TRBD1

cdr3_nt: TGTGCCAGCAGTTTTTATGAAGGGGACAGGGCAATTAACTCCTATAATTCACCCCTCCACTTT
cdr3_aa: CASSFYEGDRAINSYNSPLHF
v_call: TRBV28
j_call: TRBJ1-6
clone_size: NA
d_call: TRBD1

cdr3_nt: TGTGCCAGCTCACCATCAGCACGGCTCAGGGTGGATACGCAGTATTTT
cdr3_aa: CASSPSARLRVDTQYF
v_call: TRBV18
j_call: TRBJ2-3
clone_size: NA
d_call: NA

cdr3_nt: TGTGCCAGCAGCTTAAGTGCTAGCGGGTTCTACAATGAGCAGTTCTTC
cdr3_aa: CASSLSASGFYNEQFF
v_call: TRBV7-3
j_call: TRBJ2-1
clone_size: NA
d_call: TRBD2

cdr3_nt: TGTGCCAGCAGTTTCAGCTACAATGAGCAGTTCTTC
cdr3_aa: CASSFSYNEQFF
v_call: TRBV28
j_call: TRBJ2-1
clone_size: NA
d_call: NA

cdr3_nt: TGTGCCAGCAGTTGGGGACTAGCGGGTGGGGGCCAAGAGACCCAGTACTTC
cdr3_aa: CASSWGLAGGGQETQYF
v_call: TRBV28
j_call: TRBJ2-5
clone_size: NA
d_call: TRBD2

cdr3_nt: TGTGCCAGCAGCTCCAAGACAGGGGGGGGAGCCGGGGAGCTGTTTTTT
cdr3_aa: CASSSKTGGGAGELFF
v_call: TRBV5-4
j_call: TRBJ2-2
clone_size: NA
d_call: TRBD1

cdr3_nt: TGTGCCATCAGGGGCTCCGGGGAGCTGTTTTTT
cdr3_aa: CAIRGSGELFF
v_call: TRBV10-3
j_call: TRBJ2-2
clone_size: NA
d_call: NA

cdr3_nt: TGTGCCAGCAGTTTGTCTCCGGGATACTACTCTGGGGCCAACGTCCTGACTTTC
cdr3_aa: CASSLSPGYYSGANVLTF
v_call: TRBV28
j_call: TRBJ2-6
clone_size: NA
d_call: NA